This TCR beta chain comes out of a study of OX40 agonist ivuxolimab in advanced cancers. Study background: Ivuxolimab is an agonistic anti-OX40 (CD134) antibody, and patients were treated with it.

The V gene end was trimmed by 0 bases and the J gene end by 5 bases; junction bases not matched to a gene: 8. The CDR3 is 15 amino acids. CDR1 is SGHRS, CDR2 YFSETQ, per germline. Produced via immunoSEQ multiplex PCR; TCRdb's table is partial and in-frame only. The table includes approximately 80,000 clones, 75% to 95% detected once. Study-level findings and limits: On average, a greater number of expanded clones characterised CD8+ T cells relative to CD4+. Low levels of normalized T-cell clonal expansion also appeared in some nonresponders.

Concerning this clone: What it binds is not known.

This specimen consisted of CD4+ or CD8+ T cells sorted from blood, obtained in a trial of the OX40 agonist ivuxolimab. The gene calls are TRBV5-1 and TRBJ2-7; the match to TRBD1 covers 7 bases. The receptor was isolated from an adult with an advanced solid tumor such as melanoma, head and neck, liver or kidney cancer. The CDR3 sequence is CASSLAGDSSHEQYF. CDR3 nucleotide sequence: TGCGCCAGCAGCTTGGCCGGGGACAGTTCCCACGAGCAGTACTTC. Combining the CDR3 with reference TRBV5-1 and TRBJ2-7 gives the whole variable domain KAGVTQTPRYLIKTRGQQVTLSCSPISGHRSVSWYQQTPGQGLQFLFEYFSETQRNKGNFPGRFSGRQFSNSRSEMNVSTLELGDSALYLCASSLAGDSSHEQYFGPGTRLTVT.